Listed here is a single T cell receptor (beta chain). Per the original methods: The authors estimated nucleated cell counts from reference gene primer amplification. The assay was immunoSEQ multiplex PCR, and TCRdb's table has in-frame clones only and misses some. V, J and clone size derive from that table, while D and trimming were established from the DNA sequence. The data contain roughly 160,000 clones, approximately 86% of them singletons. This sample is drawn from a study of blood T cell repertoires in COVID-19. The wider study: Whether acute or convalescent, the COVID-19 samples came from the United States, Italy and Spain. Sources were T cells, B-cell-depleted T cells, or PBMCs; the material itself was cDNA or gDNA.

Seattle's cohort entered during active infection and was followed longitudinally. CDR1 is LNHDA and CDR2 is SQIVND in the germline V gene (reference sequence). This CDR3 is 15 amino acids long. Trimming removed 3 bases from V and 0 bases from J, with 11 bases in between. This clonotype was obtained from a man aged 60 to 69 with COVID-19, enrolled during active disease. The chain carries TRBV19 and TRBJ1-1, with D hard to call. The sample comprised peripheral blood. The chain's CDR3 is CASSIITLMNTEAFF. The CDR3 nucleotides read TGTGCCAGTAGTATTATCACTTTAATGAACACTGAAGCTTTCTTT.